This T cell receptor beta chain was recorded in a study of T cell repertoires in cytomegalovirus infection. Germline CDR1 SGHTA, CDR2 FQGTGA. The V and J ends lost 5 bases and 4 bases respectively, with 12 bases between them. This CDR3 spans 14 amino acids. This clonotype came up many times. Its target is not known. TCRdb itself ran the reads through MiXCR, one entry per CDR3 protein. The sample has hundreds of thousands of distinct CDR3 sequences, approximately 32% seen once. The rearrangement uses TRBV7-3 and TRBJ2-1; D ambiguous. The sequencing here drew on cultured CD8+ T cells from PBMCs, taken from culture after CMV antigen stimulation. This receptor was taken from a human donor in good health (CMV status not recorded). Some clones in this sample may be carry-over from other donors' samples. The CDR3 DNA reads as TGTGCCAGCAGCCCCGGGCCCAGATACAATGAGCAGTTCTTC. Translating gives CASSPGPRYNEQFF.